The 24 T cell receptor beta chains in this list originate from one sample, sequenced in a study of blood T cell repertoires in COVID-19. TCRdb's table, derived via immunoSEQ multiplex PCR, lists solely in-frame clones and lacks some. The sample carries over 60,000 clones, around 77% recorded once. Sequenced material: peripheral blood. These receptors originate from an older man with active or convalescent COVID-19.

CDR3: CASSLTWLAQETQYF. The DNA for the CDR3 is TGTGCCAGCAGCTTAACTTGGCTAGCTCAAGAGACCCAGTACTTC. This sequence joins TRBV7-8 and TRBJ2-5, with TRBD2 as a possible D gene (5 bases). The CDR3 contains 15 residues. With 2 bases removed from V and 2 bases from J, the gap between germline ends came to 12 bases. Germline V lookup: CDR1 SGHVS, CDR2 FQNEAQ.

This chain uses TRBV7-8 with TRBJ1-5; D remains unclear. Germline CDR1 and CDR2: SGHVS and FQNEAQ. The germline V and J ends were trimmed by 5 bases and 7 bases, with 24 bases remaining between them. This CDR3 spans 17 amino acids. CDR3 bases: TGTGCCAGCAGCCTACTAAGTGAATGGGCAGGAGGACAGCCCCAGCATTTT. Translation: CASSLLSEWAGGQPQHF.

The rearrangement joins TRBV7-9 to TRBJ1-5; 7 nucleotides align to TRBD1. CDR1 is SEHNR and CDR2 is FQNEAQ in the germline V gene (reference sequence). Unmatched junction bases numbered 10, after V lost 5 bases and J lost 0 bases. The CDR3 is 17 residues long. CDR3 nucleotide sequence: TGTGCCAGCAGCGTATGGACAGGAGCTTATAGCAATCAGCCCCAGCATTTT. Its translation: CASSVWTGAYSNQPQHF. Together with reference TRBV7-9 and TRBJ1-5, the CDR3 gives the full variable domain: DTGVSQNPRHKITKRGQNVTFRCDPISEHNRLYWYRQTLGQGPEFLTYFQNEAQLEKSRLLSDRFSAERPKGSFSTLEIQRTEQGDSAMYLCASSVWTGAYSNQPQHFGDGTRLSIL.

The rearrangement uses TRBV6-5 and TRBJ2-7; D is possibly TRBD1 (6 bases). The CDR3 loop spans 12 amino acids. The V end lost 6 bases, the J end lost 2 bases, and 8 bases lay between the germline ends. Looked up from germline, CDR1 is MNHEY and CDR2 is SVGAGI. CDR3 DNA sequence: TGTGCCAGCAGGGACAGCCCCTACGAGCAGTACTTC. Encoded protein: CASRDSPYEQYF.

This sequence joins TRBV30 and TRBJ2-5; 10 bases line up with TRBD2. CDR3 length: 17 amino acids. The V and J ends lost 1 base and 4 bases, in that order; junction bases with no gene match: 12. Germline V gene data show CDR1 as GTSNPN and CDR2 as SVGIG (reference sequence). The CDR3: CAWSASGRKGARETQYF. DNA for the CDR3: TGTGCCTGGAGTGCTAGCGGGAGAAAAGGGGCCCGAGAGACCCAGTACTTC.

This clone was found a few times. The chain has TRBV5-1 and TRBJ1-2; 8 bases line up with TRBD1. Germline assignment: CDR1 SGHRS and CDR2 YFSETQ. The ends lost 5 bases at V and 7 bases at J; junction bases unmatched: 10. The CDR3 consists of 14 residues. This CDR3 reads CASSPSTGGGGYTF. The CDR3 DNA follows: TGCGCCAGCAGTCCTTCAACAGGGGGTGGTGGCTACACCTTC.

Written as DNA, the CDR3 is TGTGCCAGCAGTTTATTAGGGACTAGCGGGACCTACGAGCAGTACTTC. Translation: CASSLLGTSGTYEQYF. The chain combines TRBV28 with TRBJ2-7; 13 nucleotides match TRBD2. V lost 1 base to trimming and J lost 2 bases; unmatched junction nucleotides: 2. The CDR3 spans 16 residues. Germline V gene data show CDR1 as MDHEN and CDR2 as SYDVKM.

This clone has more than one count but fewer than ten. The chain combines TRBV5-6 with TRBJ1-1, with D perhaps TRBD1 (5 bases). The CDR3 is 14 residues long. The germline V gene has CDR1 SGHDT and CDR2 YYEEEE. Trimming left V 0 bases short and J 4 bases short, with 10 bases between. In DNA, the CDR3 is TGTGCCAGCAGCTTGGTCCAGGGAACCACTGAAGCTTTCTTT. Encoded protein: CASSLVQGTTEAFF.

J is TRBJ2-5 and V is TRBV5-1, with 8 bases aligning to TRBD1. The junction had 10 bases not matched to a gene; V was cut back by 4 bases and J by 5 bases. The CDR3 is 15 residues long. From germline, CDR1 is SGHRS and CDR2 YFSETQ. CDR3 sequence (DNA): TGCGCCAGCAGCGCCTCCGGGACAGGTGGGGAGACCCAGTACTTC. Protein: CASSASGTGGETQYF.

The chain recombines TRBV9 with TRBJ2-1, with a tentative D call TRBD2 (5 bases). V lost 0 bases and J lost 9, with 13 bases in between. CDR1 SGDLS and CDR2 YYNGEE come from the germline V gene. The CDR3 extends over 14 amino acids. The CDR3 nucleotides read TGTGCCAGCAGCGTAGACGCTAGCCGGGTTGAGCAGTTCTTC. Protein product: CASSVDASRVEQFF. The full variable domain, its missing parts supplied by reference TRBV9 and TRBJ2-1, is DSGVTQTPKHLITATGQRVTLRCSPRSGDLSVYWYQQSLDQGLQFLIQYYNGEERAKGNILERFSAQQFPDLHSELNLSSLELGDSALYFCASSVDASRVEQFFGPGTRLTVL.

V is TRBV7-8 and J is TRBJ1-2; D uncertain. V lost 1 base and J 3 bases, leaving 12 bases between the germline ends. The CDR3 runs to 15 residues. Germline V gives CDR1 SGHVS, CDR2 FQNEAQ. The CDR3 reads CASSLGVLGDYGYTF. For the CDR3, the DNA is TGTGCCAGCAGCTTAGGGGTCCTCGGGGACTATGGCTACACCTTC.

This clone occurred a few times. The chain uses TRBV6-1 and TRBJ1-5, with D unresolved. Per the germline V gene, CDR1 is MNHNS and CDR2 is SASEGT. This CDR3 has 16 amino acids. Trimming shortened V by 2 bases and J by 4 bases, and 15 bases separated the two germline ends. The CDR3 protein is CASSEMGTGNNQPQHF. CDR3 nucleotide sequence: TGTGCCAGCAGTGAAATGGGTACCGGGAATAATCAGCCCCAGCATTTT.

J is TRBJ2-3 and V is TRBV10-1, with a tentative D call TRBD2 (6 bases). The CDR3 covers 14 residues. V was clipped by 4 bases and J by 0 bases, with 8 bases between them. From germline, CDR1 is WNHNN and CDR2 SYGVQD (reference sequence). This CDR3 reads CASSAGGSTDTQYF. CDR3 DNA sequence: TGCGCCAGCAGTGCCGGGGGTAGCACAGATACGCAGTATTTT.

V usage is TRBV29-1 and J usage is TRBJ2-5; 8 bases line up with TRBD1. This CDR3 has 12 residues. J was trimmed by 4 bases and V by 7 bases; bases with no gene match: 5. CDR1 is SQVTM and CDR2 is ANQGSEA in the germline V gene. CDR3 region: CSATGASETQYF. In DNA, the CDR3 is TGCAGCGCGACAGGGGCGTCAGAGACCCAGTACTTC.

The V gene is TRBV4-1, the J gene TRBJ2-3; perhaps TRBD2 as D (7 bases). Germline V gives CDR1 MGHRA, CDR2 YSYEKL. CDR3 length: 16 residues. V shed 0 bases and J shed 4 bases, with 14 bases lying between them. CDR3 in DNA: TGCGCCAGCAGCCAAGAGTGGGGGGGCCCCGCAGATACGCAGTATTTT. Translation gives CASSQEWGGPADTQYF.

This rearrangement joins TRBV6-5 to TRBJ2-5, with TRBD2 identical over 12 bases. Germline V gene lookup returns CDR1 MNHEY and CDR2 SVGAGI. The CDR3 length is 14 residues. The CDR3 nucleotides are TGTGCTTGTGGACTAGCGGGGACTCCAGAGACCCAGTACTTC. Protein product: CACGLAGTPETQYF.

The gene calls are TRBV6-1 and TRBJ1-3, with 7 positions matching TRBD1. The germline V gene encodes CDR1 MNHNS and CDR2 SASEGT. V was pared by 3 bases and J by 0 bases, with 5 bases of the junction left unmatched. The CDR3 runs to 16 residues. CDR3 nucleotide sequence: TGTGCCAGCAGTGAGACAGGGACCAGCTCTGGAAACACCATATATTTT. Translating it yields CASSETGTSSGNTIYF.

V and J are TRBV24-1 and TRBJ1-3; TRBD1 agrees at 10 bases. CDR1 and CDR2 from the germline V gene are KGHDR and SFDVKD. The V and J ends lost 9 bases and 0 bases, in that order; junction bases with no gene match: 10. The CDR3 has 17 amino acids. The CDR3 region is CATRIGTGDYSGNTIYF. The CDR3 bases are TGTGCCACCCGAATCGGGACAGGGGATTACTCTGGAAACACCATATATTTT.

The chain is built from TRBV11-2 and TRBJ2-5; 10 bases align to TRBD2. Germline V gives CDR1 SGHAT, CDR2 FQNNGV. J was trimmed by 0 bases and V by 0 bases; bases with no gene match: 1. This CDR3 is 16 amino acids long. CDR3 loop: CASSLDLAGDQETQYF. The CDR3 region has the DNA TGTGCCAGCAGCTTAGATCTAGCGGGAGACCAAGAGACCCAGTACTTC.

This clone was seen only once. The chain is built from TRBV14 and TRBJ1-6; D not resolved. Trimming stripped 3 bases from V and 8 bases from J, with 8 bases between. The germline gives CDR1 SGHDN, CDR2 FVKESK. The CDR3 is made up of 13 amino acids. The CDR3 reads CASSQRLDSPLHF. CDR3 nucleotides: TGTGCCAGCAGCCAGAGGTTAGATTCACCCCTCCACTTT.

This clone appeared once. The V and J genes are TRBV7-3 and TRBJ2-1, with D tentatively TRBD1 (5 bases). Germline CDR1 reads SGHTA; CDR2 reads FQGTGA. With 3 bases removed from V and 8 bases from J, the gap between germline ends came to 11 bases. The CDR3 is 13 amino acids. CDR3 DNA sequence: TGTGCCAGCAGCTTGGCGCTCAGGGATGAGCAGTTCTTC. Translation gives CASSLALRDEQFF.

The chain uses TRBV15 and TRBJ1-3; D remains ambiguous. The CDR3 contains 13 residues. Per the germline V gene, CDR1 is LNHNV and CDR2 is YYDKDF (reference sequence). Trimming took off 1 base at V and 3 bases at J, with 4 bases between the two ends. The CDR3 bases are TGTGCCACCAGCAGAGGAGATGGAAACACCATATATTTT. Protein product: CATSRGDGNTIYF.

The chain carries TRBV9 and TRBJ1-2; D is unresolved. Germline assignment: CDR1 SGDLS and CDR2 YYNGEE. V was pared by 0 bases and J by 6 bases, with 15 bases between. This CDR3 comprises 15 residues. The CDR3 DNA reads as TGTGCCAGCAGCGTAGGGTACAGATATAAGGATGGCTACACCTTC. The encoded protein is CASSVGYRYKDGYTF.

This clone was counted a single time. One end of the junction is discordant with germline, which a read error may explain. The chain employs TRBV20-1 and TRBJ2-4; the D is unclear. Germline CDR1 DFQATT, CDR2 SNEGSKA (reference sequence). This CDR3 region has 13 residues. CDR3 nucleotides: TGCAGTGCTAGTCCCGGAGCCAAAAGCATTCAGTACTTC. This encodes CSASPGAKSIQYF.